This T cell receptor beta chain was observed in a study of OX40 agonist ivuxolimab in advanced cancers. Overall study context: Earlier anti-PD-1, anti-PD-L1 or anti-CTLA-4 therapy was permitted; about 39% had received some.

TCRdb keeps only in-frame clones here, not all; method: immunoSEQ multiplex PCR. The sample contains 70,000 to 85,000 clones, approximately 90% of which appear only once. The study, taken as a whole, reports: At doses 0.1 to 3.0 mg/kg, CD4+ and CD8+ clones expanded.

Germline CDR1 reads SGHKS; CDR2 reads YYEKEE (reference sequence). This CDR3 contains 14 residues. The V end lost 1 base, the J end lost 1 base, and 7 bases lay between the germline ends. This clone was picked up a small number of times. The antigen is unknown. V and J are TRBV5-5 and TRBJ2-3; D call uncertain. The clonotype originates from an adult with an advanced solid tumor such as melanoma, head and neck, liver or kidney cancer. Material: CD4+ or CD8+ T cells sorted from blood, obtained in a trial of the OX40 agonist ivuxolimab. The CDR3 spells CASSLRVGTDTQYF. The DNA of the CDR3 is TGTGCCAGCAGCTTGAGGGTAGGCACAGATACGCAGTATTTT.